This T cell receptor beta chain was sequenced during a study of a mutant IDH1 vaccine in newly diagnosed glioma. Time point: week 47, end of study. One vaccine dose held 300 ug of mutant IDH1 20-mer peptide and came with topical imiquimod. J was trimmed by 1 base and V by 10 bases; bases with no gene match: 3. Germline CDR1 SNHLY, CDR2 FYNNEI. CDR3 size: 13 residues. This clone was counted only a few times. What it binds is not known. Measured with immunoSEQ multiplex PCR; TCRdb has only the in-frame clones, and not every one. Seen here are 50,000 to 55,000 clones, almost 65% observed once, and the top ten hold about 5%.

The TCR was taken from a man aged 40-49 years with glioma. Some clones in this sample may be carry-over from other donors' samples. The chain carries TRBV2 and TRBJ1-1; 10 positions agree with TRBD1. The specimen was peripheral blood mononuclear cells (PBMCs), collected from a glioma patient whose treatment included an IDH1 peptide vaccine. In DNA, the CDR3 is TGTGCCACCCGGGACAGGGGGAACACTGAAGCTTTCTTT. Its translation: CATRDRGNTEAFF. Using reference TRBV2 and TRBJ1-1 for the parts outside the CDR3, the full variable domain is EPEVTQTPSHQVTQMGQEVILRCVPISNHLYFYWYRQILGQKVEFLVSFYNNEISEKSEIFDDQFSVERPDGSNFTLKIRSTKLEDSAMYFCATRDRGNTEAFFGQGTRLTVV.